The text below deals with one T cell receptor beta chain. These data belong to a study of blood T cell repertoires in COVID-19. Study-wide context: Sources were T cells, B-cell-depleted T cells, or PBMCs; the material itself was cDNA or gDNA.

As originally analysed: For nucleated cells, counts were estimated from reference gene primer amplification. Method: immunoSEQ multiplex PCR; TCRdb's copy keeps in-frame clones and lacks some. V and J calls and clone size are those listed in that table; D and trimming were worked out from the DNA. The sample lists roughly 300,000 clones, approximately 92% occurring once. Cohort allocation depended upon clinical history that participants reported. The sample was PBMCs or T cells enriched from blood (not recorded which). The TCR originated in a woman aged 25 to 39 who had recovered from COVID-19.

CDR3 region: CASSLSRWGHMNTEAFF. The CDR3 region has the DNA TGTGCCAGCAGTTTGAGTCGGTGGGGACACATGAACACTGAAGCTTTCTTT. The V and J genes are TRBV28 and TRBJ1-1; maybe TRBD1 (6 bases). Trimming stripped 3 bases from V and 0 bases from J, with 17 bases between. The CDR3 has 17 amino acids. Germline assignment: CDR1 MDHEN and CDR2 SYDVKM. Full variable domain (missing parts from reference TRBV28 and TRBJ1-1): DVKVTQSSRYLVKRTGEKVFLECVQDMDHENMFWYRQDPGLGLRLIYFSYDVKMKEKGDIPEGYSVSREKKERFSLILESASTNQTSMYLCASSLSRWGHMNTEAFFGQGTRLTVV.